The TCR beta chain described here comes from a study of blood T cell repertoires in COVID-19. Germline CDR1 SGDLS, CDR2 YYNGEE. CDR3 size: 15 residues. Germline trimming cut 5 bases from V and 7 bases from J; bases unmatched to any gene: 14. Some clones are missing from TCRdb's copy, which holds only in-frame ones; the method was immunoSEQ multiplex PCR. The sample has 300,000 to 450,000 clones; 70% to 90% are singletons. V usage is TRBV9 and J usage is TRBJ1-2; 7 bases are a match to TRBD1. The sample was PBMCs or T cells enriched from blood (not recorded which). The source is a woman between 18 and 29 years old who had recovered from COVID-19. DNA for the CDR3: TGTGCCAGCAGGGTTCAATTGACAGGGAATAGTGGCTACACCTTC. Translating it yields CASRVQLTGNSGYTF. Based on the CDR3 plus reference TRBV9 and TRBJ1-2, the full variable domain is DSGVTQTPKHLITATGQRVTLRCSPRSGDLSVYWYQQSLDQGLQFLIQYYNGEERAKGNILERFSAQQFPDLHSELNLSSLELGDSALYFCASRVQLTGNSGYTFGSGTRLTVV.